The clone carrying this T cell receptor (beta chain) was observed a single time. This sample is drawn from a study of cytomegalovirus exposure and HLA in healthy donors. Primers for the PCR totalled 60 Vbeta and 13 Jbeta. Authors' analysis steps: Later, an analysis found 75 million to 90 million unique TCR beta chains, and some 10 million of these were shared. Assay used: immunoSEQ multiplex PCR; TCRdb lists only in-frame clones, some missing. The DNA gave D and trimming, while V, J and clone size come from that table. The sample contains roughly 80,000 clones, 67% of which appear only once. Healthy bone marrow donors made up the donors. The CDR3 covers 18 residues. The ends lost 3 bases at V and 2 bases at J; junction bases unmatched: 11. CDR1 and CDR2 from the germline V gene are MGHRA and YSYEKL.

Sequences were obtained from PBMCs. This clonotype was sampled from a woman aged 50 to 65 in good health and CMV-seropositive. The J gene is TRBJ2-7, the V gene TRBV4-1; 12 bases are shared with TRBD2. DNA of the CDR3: TGCGCCAGCAGCCAGGCCCCCTGGACTAGCGGGGACACCTACGAGCAGTACTTC. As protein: CASSQAPWTSGDTYEQYF.